One T cell receptor beta chain is described in this entry. Its antigen remains unidentified. The data were obtained in a study of blood T cells in healthy people across ages. General study findings and limits: Unsorted PBMCs blocked a conclusive comparison of naive and antigen-experienced cells.

The CDR3 totals 15 residues. The trim removed 5 bases at V and 2 bases at J, leaving 7 bases unmatched. CDR1 MNHEY and CDR2 SVGEGT come from the germline V gene. It was with a sample-barcoded 5' primer and a J-beta primer mix that a second PCR of roughly 7 to 12 cycles was run. TCRdb reprocessed the 5' RACE reads with MiXCR, giving one entry per CDR3 protein. The data contain approximately 350,000 distinct CDR3 sequences, approximately 52% of them seen just once; the ten biggest clones take up 51%. Sequences were obtained from blood. This sequence was found in a man aged 60-69 years in good health. This chain joins TRBV6-2 or TRBV6-3 and TRBJ2-7; 9 bases fit TRBD2. The CDR3 spells CASSPLAGVTYEQYF. Written as DNA, the CDR3 is TGTGCCAGCAGTCCCTTAGCGGGGGTTACCTACGAGCAGTACTTC.